A single sample is the source of the 27 T cell receptor beta chains below, sequenced in a study of blood T cell repertoires in COVID-19. Clones were sequenced by immunoSEQ multiplex PCR, and TCRdb holds only the in-frame ones, with some missing. The sample shows roughly 230,000 clones, almost 85% of them seen only once. The sequenced sample was peripheral blood. The receptors shown here come from a middle-aged man with COVID-19, enrolled during active disease.

The CDR3 region has the DNA TGTGCCAGTAGTAGAGCACAGGGGGCTTCCTATGGCTACACCTTC. Residues: CASSRAQGASYGYTF. The V and J genes are TRBV19 and TRBJ1-2, with 9 bases fitting TRBD1. CDR1 and CDR2 from the germline V gene are LNHDA and SQIVND (reference sequence). This CDR3 is built from 15 residues. V lost 4 bases and J lost 4; bases outside the gene matches: 7. The full variable domain, completed using reference TRBV19 and TRBJ1-2, is DGGITQSPKYLFRKEGQNVTLSCEQNLNHDAMYWYRQDPGQGLRLIYYSQIVNDFQKGDIAEGYSVSREKKESFPLTVTSAQKNPTAFYLCASSRAQGASYGYTFGSGTRLTVV.

The chain carries TRBV19 and TRBJ2-5, with a tentative D call TRBD1 (6 bases). The length of the CDR3 is 15 residues. The germline V gene encodes CDR1 LNHDA and CDR2 SQIVND (reference sequence). Trimming stripped 2 bases from V and 5 bases from J, with 15 bases between. The CDR3, as DNA: TGTGCCAGTAGTATAAGCCCCAGGGGCAGGGAGACCCAGTACTTC. Its protein is CASSISPRGRETQYF.

The rearrangement joins TRBV7-2 to TRBJ1-6, with 10 positions matching TRBD1. The germline V gene has CDR1 SGHTA and CDR2 FQGNSA. V shed 0 bases and J 7 bases; nucleotides not matched to a gene: 3. The CDR3 extends over 16 amino acids. For the CDR3, the DNA is TGTGCCAGCAGCTTAGCGGGACAGGGGACGAATTCACCCCTCCACTTT. It is translated as CASSLAGQGTNSPLHF.

The chain couples TRBV5-6 to TRBJ2-1; 9 bases agree with TRBD1. Germline V gives CDR1 SGHDT, CDR2 YYEEEE. The V segment lost 2 bases and the J segment 10 bases; nucleotides outside the gene matches: 10. CDR3 length: 15 residues. The CDR3 loop is CASSFWDRVVGEQFF. For the CDR3, the DNA is TGTGCCAGCAGCTTTTGGGACAGGGTGGTAGGAGAGCAGTTCTTC. The whole variable domain, filled in from reference TRBV5-6 and TRBJ2-1, reads DAGVTQSPTHLIKTRGQQVTLRCSPKSGHDTVSWYQQALGQGPQFIFQYYEEEERQRGNFPDRFSGHQFPNYSSELNVNALLLGDSALYLCASSFWDRVVGEQFFGPGTRLTVL.

The chain combines TRBV2 with TRBJ2-7; D may be TRBD2 (5 bases). V was pared by 0 bases and J by 2 bases, with 11 bases between. The CDR3 has 15 residues. Germline CDR1 SNHLY, CDR2 FYNNEI. CDR3 region: CASSEALREPYEQYF. CDR3 in DNA: TGTGCCAGCAGTGAAGCGCTTAGGGAGCCCTACGAGCAGTACTTC.

The chain combines TRBV5-1 with TRBJ2-3; 9 nucleotides align to TRBD2. The germline V gene encodes CDR1 SGHRS and CDR2 YFSETQ. Trimming at V came to 2 bases and at J to 2 bases, leaving 3 bases not matched to a gene. This CDR3 has 15 amino acids. CDR3: CASSFAGGDTDTQYF. In DNA form, the CDR3 reads TGCGCCAGCAGCTTCGCGGGGGGGGACACAGATACGCAGTATTTT.

This chain connects TRBV11-2 to TRBJ2-5; 10 nucleotides match TRBD2. CDR3 length: 15 residues. Germline-derived CDR1 and CDR2 are SGHAT and FQNNGV. With V trimmed by 5 bases and J by 7 bases, 10 bases remained unmatched. The CDR3 DNA follows: TGTGCCAGCAGCCCCCGGACTAGCGGCCGGGGGACCCAGTACTTC. It yields the protein CASSPRTSGRGTQYF.

The chain recombines TRBV15 with TRBJ2-5; D is undetermined. The CDR3 has 15 residues. V was shortened by 2 bases and J by 1 base, with 11 bases between the two germline ends. The germline gives CDR1 LNHNV, CDR2 YYDKDF (reference sequence). The CDR3 loop reads CATSRLNGFQETQYF. The CDR3 DNA sequence: TGTGCCACCAGCAGACTCAACGGGTTCCAAGAGACCCAGTACTTC.

This rearrangement joins TRBV5-1 to TRBJ2-7; a possible D gene is TRBD1 (6 bases). The CDR3 is 16 amino acids. Trimming left V 7 bases short and J 5 bases short, with 25 bases between. CDR1 is SGHRS and CDR2 is YFSETQ in the germline V gene. CDR3: CASYRGGQSEIHEQYF. CDR3 coding DNA: TGCGCCAGCTACCGAGGCGGACAGTCGGAAATCCACGAGCAGTACTTC.

This clone has more than one count but fewer than ten. This rearrangement joins TRBV28 to TRBJ2-1, with TRBD2 matching 13 bases. The germline CDR1 and CDR2 sequences are MDHEN and SYDVKM. There are 17 residues in the CDR3. The ends lost 5 bases at V and 7 bases at J; junction bases unmatched: 11. This CDR3 reads CASSPLGLAGALNEQFF. The DNA for the CDR3 is TGTGCCAGCAGTCCCCTTGGACTAGCGGGGGCCCTTAATGAGCAGTTCTTC. The full variable domain, its missing parts supplied by reference TRBV28 and TRBJ2-1, is DVKVTQSSRYLVKRTGEKVFLECVQDMDHENMFWYRQDPGLGLRLIYFSYDVKMKEKGDIPEGYSVSREKKERFSLILESASTNQTSMYLCASSPLGLAGALNEQFFGPGTRLTVL.

The genes are TRBV4-2 and TRBJ2-7; D gene uncertain. This CDR3 spans 13 amino acids. From germline, CDR1 is LGHNA and CDR2 YNFKEQ. V lost 1 base, J lost 3 bases, and 7 bases lay in between. The DNA of the CDR3 is TGTGCCAGCAGCCAAGCCAGCGACTACGAGCAGTACTTC. This codes for CASSQASDYEQYF.

The CDR3 DNA reads TGCGCCAGCAGCCGTACGGGGGTGGCTGGAAACACCATATATTTT. Translating it yields CASSRTGVAGNTIYF. The V and J genes are TRBV4-3 and TRBJ1-3, with D tentatively TRBD1 (5 bases). This CDR3 comprises 15 residues. Germline-derived CDR1 and CDR2 are LGHNA and YSLEER. Trimming cost V 4 bases and J 2 bases, with 12 bases left between them.

This clone has just one count. The genes are TRBV18 and TRBJ1-5, with 9 bases that match TRBD1. The CDR3 sequence is 15 residues long. Trimming removed 3 bases from V and 3 bases from J; junction bases left unmatched: 3. Germline values: CDR1 KGHSH, CDR2 LQKENI. The CDR3 loop reads CASSPGTGPNQPQHF. CDR3 DNA sequence: TGTGCCAGCTCACCCGGGACAGGGCCCAATCAGCCCCAGCATTTT.

The chain employs TRBV7-9 and TRBJ1-2; D uncertain. The CDR3 runs to 12 residues. Trimming took off 4 bases at V and 4 bases at J, with 7 bases between the two ends. The germline gives CDR1 SEHNR, CDR2 FQNEAQ (reference sequence). CDR3 residues: CASSSAGYGYTF. CDR3 coding DNA: TGTGCCAGCAGCTCGGCGGGCTATGGCTACACCTTC.

The J gene is TRBJ2-2, the V gene TRBV6-2 or TRBV6-3; 8 bases fit TRBD2. Germline V gene data show CDR1 as MNHEY and CDR2 as SVGEGT. The CDR3 is 17 amino acids. With 5 bases clipped from V and 3 bases from J, the junction kept 11 bases outside the gene matches. The CDR3 sequence: CASSIQLGGADTGELFF. CDR3 DNA: TGTGCCAGCAGTATACAGCTCGGGGGGGCCGACACCGGGGAGCTGTTTTTT.

This clone was seen more than once but under ten times. The chain is built from TRBV7-2 and TRBJ2-6; the match to TRBD1 covers 7 bases. Per germline, CDR1 SGHTA and CDR2 FQGNSA. With 5 bases clipped from V and 13 bases from J, the junction kept 14 bases outside the gene matches. The CDR3 covers 15 residues. The CDR3 DNA reads as TGTGCCAGCAGCCAGCCCCGGGACAGTATAAATGTCCTGACTTTC. As protein: CASSQPRDSINVLTF.

The CDR3 reads CSARRATAFF. CDR3 DNA: TGCAGTGCTAGGCGGGCGACAGCTTTCTTT. This sequence joins TRBV20-1 and TRBJ1-1, with D uncertain. This CDR3 has 10 residues. Germline CDR1 is DFQATT and CDR2 is SNEGSKA (reference sequence). V lost 3 bases to trimming and J lost 10 bases, with 9 bases between them.

This chain uses TRBV6-6 with TRBJ2-5; TRBD2 agrees at 7 bases. The CDR3 runs to 15 residues. The ends lost 6 bases at V and 1 base at J; junction bases unmatched: 8. Germline CDR1 MNHNY, CDR2 SVGAGI (reference sequence). CDR3 amino acids: CASSRSRTSQETQYF. CDR3 nucleotides: TGTGCCAGCAGCCGAAGCAGGACTAGCCAAGAGACCCAGTACTTC.

V usage is TRBV5-1 and J usage is TRBJ2-2, with 11 bases lining up with TRBD1. Germline CDR1 and CDR2: SGHRS and YFSETQ. The CDR3 has 16 residues. With 6 bases clipped from V and 4 bases from J, the junction kept 8 bases outside the gene matches. CDR3 coding DNA: TGCGCCAGCACCCTTGGAGGGACAGGGGGCACCGGGGAGCTGTTTTTT. As protein: CASTLGGTGGTGELFF. Full variable domain (outside the CDR3, taken from reference TRBV5-1 and TRBJ2-2): KAGVTQTPRYLIKTRGQQVTLSCSPISGHRSVSWYQQTPGQGLQFLFEYFSETQRNKGNFPGRFSGRQFSNSRSEMNVSTLELGDSALYLCASTLGGTGGTGELFFGEGSRLTVL.

The chain carries TRBV7-9 and TRBJ1-6; no reliable D call. Germline loops: CDR1 SEHNR, CDR2 FQNEAQ (reference sequence). Trimming cost V 5 bases and J 10 bases, with 9 bases left between them. The CDR3 sequence is 12 residues long. CDR3 sequence (DNA): TGTGCCAGCAGCCAAATGGGCTCACCCCTCCACTTT. It yields the protein CASSQMGSPLHF.

The V call is TRBV30, the J call TRBJ1-1, with D possibly TRBD1 on 5 matching bases. V dropped 2 bases and J dropped 0 bases, with 7 bases sitting between them. The CDR3 spans 13 residues. Germline V CDR1 and CDR2: GTSNPN, SVGIG (reference sequence). The CDR3: CAWSRQLNTEAFF. Here the CDR3 DNA reads TGTGCCTGGAGTAGACAGCTGAACACTGAAGCTTTCTTT.

V usage is TRBV4-2 and J usage is TRBJ1-1; unclear D gene. CDR1 is LGHNA, CDR2 YNFKEQ, per germline. The CDR3 is made up of 16 amino acids. Trimming stripped 0 bases from V and 0 bases from J, with 11 bases between. As DNA, the CDR3 is TGTGCCAGCAGCCAAGATTGGAGAGAAATGAACACTGAAGCTTTCTTT. As protein: CASSQDWREMNTEAFF.

The chain has TRBV6-5 and TRBJ2-7; TRBD1 aligns across 7 bases. Per germline, CDR1 MNHEY and CDR2 SVGAGI. The junction had 3 bases not matched to a gene; V was cut back by 2 bases and J by 2 bases. The CDR3 consists of 14 residues. DNA of the CDR3: TGTGCCAGCAGTTACATCGGGACAGCCTACGAGCAGTACTTC. This encodes CASSYIGTAYEQYF.

This clone was counted between two and nine times. The V and J genes are TRBV18 and TRBJ2-1; 8 bases agree with TRBD2. CDR3 length equals 15 residues. Germline loops: CDR1 KGHSH, CDR2 LQKENI. V lost 0 bases, J lost 9 bases, and 7 bases stayed unmatched. CDR3 coding DNA: TGTGCCAGCTCACCACCCACCGGGGGGGCTGGTGAGCAGTTCTTC. Its translation is CASSPPTGGAGEQFF. The full variable domain, its missing parts supplied by reference TRBV18 and TRBJ2-1, is NAGVMQNPRHLVRRRGQEARLRCSPMKGHSHVYWYRQLPEEGLKFMVYLQKENIIDESGMPKERFSAEFPKEGPSILRIQQVVRGDSAAYFCASSPPTGGAGEQFFGPGTRLTVL.

The rearrangement joins TRBV6-2 or TRBV6-3 to TRBJ2-1; perhaps TRBD2 as D (7 bases). This CDR3 is built from 15 residues. Germline lookup yields CDR1 MNHEY and CDR2 SVGEGT. Trimming took 4 bases from V and 7 from J, leaving 17 bases between them. The CDR3 DNA follows: TGTGCCAGCAGTTTGGAGGCGGGGGCGTTGAATGAGCAGTTCTTC. It translates to CASSLEAGALNEQFF.

This chain joins TRBV5-5 and TRBJ2-1; 9 nucleotides line up with TRBD1. CDR1 SGHKS and CDR2 YYEKEE come from the germline V gene (reference sequence). With V trimmed by 2 bases and J by 0 bases, 6 bases remained unmatched. CDR3 size: 17 residues. CDR3 DNA sequence: TGTGCCAGCAGCTTTTCCGGGACAGGGAGCTCCTACAATGAGCAGTTCTTC. It translates to CASSFSGTGSSYNEQFF.

The CDR3, as DNA: TGTGCCTGGAGTTACAGGGTAACGGCCTCCCTCTCTGGAAACACCATATATTTT. Residues: CAWSYRVTASLSGNTIYF. This chain connects TRBV30 to TRBJ1-3, with D possibly matching TRBD1 (6 bases). CDR3 length: 18 residues. Germline CDR1 reads GTSNPN; CDR2 reads SVGIG (reference sequence). V was clipped by 2 bases and J by 0 bases, with 20 bases between them.